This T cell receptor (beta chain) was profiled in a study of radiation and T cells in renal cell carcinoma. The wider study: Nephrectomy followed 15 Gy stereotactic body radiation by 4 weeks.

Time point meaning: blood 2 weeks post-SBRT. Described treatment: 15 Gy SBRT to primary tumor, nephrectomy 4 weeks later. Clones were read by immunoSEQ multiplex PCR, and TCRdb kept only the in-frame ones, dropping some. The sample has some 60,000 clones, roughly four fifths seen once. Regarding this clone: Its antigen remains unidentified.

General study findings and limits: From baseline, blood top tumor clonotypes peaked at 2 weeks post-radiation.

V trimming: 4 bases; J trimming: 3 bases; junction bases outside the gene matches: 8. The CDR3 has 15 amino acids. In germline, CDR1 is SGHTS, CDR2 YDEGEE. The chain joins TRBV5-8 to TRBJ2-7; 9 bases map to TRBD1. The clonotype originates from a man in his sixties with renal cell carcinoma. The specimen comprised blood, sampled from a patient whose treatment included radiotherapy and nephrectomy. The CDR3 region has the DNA TGTGCCAGCAGCGCCGGGACAGGGAGGTTCTACGAGCAGTACTTC. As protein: CASSAGTGRFYEQYF. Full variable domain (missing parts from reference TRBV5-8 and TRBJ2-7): EAGVTQSPTHLIKTRGQQATLRCSPISGHTSVYWYQQALGLGLQFLLWYDEGEERNRGNFPPRFSGRQFPNYSSELNVNALELEDSALYLCASSAGTGRFYEQYFGPGTRLTVT.